What follows are 7 T cell receptor beta chains derived from one specimen sequenced in a study of blood T cell repertoires in COVID-19. The assay was immunoSEQ multiplex PCR, and TCRdb's table has in-frame clones only and misses some. The table has fewer than 250,000 clones, 83% seen once. The sample was peripheral blood. The receptors were gathered from a woman aged 50 to 65 with acute or convalescent COVID-19.

The rearrangement joins TRBV7-6 to TRBJ2-7, with 13 nucleotides matching TRBD2. The trim removed 7 bases at V and 4 bases at J, leaving 13 bases unmatched. The V gene's germline CDR1 is SGHVS and CDR2 FNYEAQ. The CDR3 extends over 17 amino acids. The chain's CDR3 is CASNLGTGLAGVYEQYF. CDR3 DNA: TGTGCCAGCAACCTCGGGACCGGACTAGCGGGAGTATACGAGCAGTACTTC.

The chain couples TRBV5-1 to TRBJ2-1, with a possible D match to TRBD2 (6 bases). CDR3 length equals 13 residues. Germline CDR1 is SGHRS and CDR2 is YFSETQ. V was cut by 0 bases and J by 6 bases, with 7 bases left in between. The CDR3 bases are TGCGCCAGCAGCTTGGCACTAGCCAATGAGCAGTTCTTC. It specifies CASSLALANEQFF.

This clone occurred once. The CDR3 here is CASSLSRQGLREQYF. CDR3 nucleotide sequence: TGTGCCAGCAGCTTGTCGAGACAGGGGTTAAGAGAGCAGTACTTC. The rearrangement uses TRBV5-4 and TRBJ2-7; 8 nucleotides match TRBD1. The CDR3 is made up of 15 amino acids. CDR1 is SGHNT, CDR2 YYREEE, per germline (reference sequence). The junction had 10 bases not matched to a gene; V was cut back by 1 base and J by 7 bases.

The chain joins TRBV30 to TRBJ2-5; possibly TRBD1 for D (6 bases). Germline CDR1 is GTSNPN and CDR2 is SVGIG (reference sequence). CDR3 length: 16 amino acids. Trimming cost V 0 bases and J 9 bases, with 23 bases left between them. This chain's CDR3 is CAWSVSGQRAVIAQYF. The CDR3 DNA is TGTGCCTGGAGTGTAAGCGGACAGCGAGCTGTGATCGCCCAGTACTTC.

The chain joins TRBV19 to TRBJ2-5, with TRBD1 matching over 7 bases. J gave up 5 bases and V 1 base, and 7 bases lay outside the gene matches. The germline gives CDR1 LNHDA, CDR2 SQIVND (reference sequence). The CDR3 sequence is 15 residues long. The CDR3 nucleotides are TGTGCCAGTAGTATAGGTACAGGGGTCCGGGAGACCCAGTACTTC. This codes for CASSIGTGVRETQYF. Variable domain in full (rest from reference TRBV19 and TRBJ2-5): DGGITQSPKYLFRKEGQNVTLSCEQNLNHDAMYWYRQDPGQGLRLIYYSQIVNDFQKGDIAEGYSVSREKKESFPLTVTSAQKNPTAFYLCASSIGTGVRETQYFGPGTRLLVL.

J is TRBJ2-3 and V is TRBV5-1, with TRBD2 identical over 9 bases. Germline lookup yields CDR1 SGHRS and CDR2 YFSETQ. This CDR3 region has 17 residues. Trimming removed 3 bases from V and 2 bases from J; junction bases left unmatched: 10. This CDR3 reads CASSSGLAGLYTDTQYF. The CDR3, as DNA: TGCGCCAGCAGCTCGGGGCTAGCGGGGCTCTACACAGATACGCAGTATTTT.

The J gene is TRBJ2-5, the V gene TRBV28; 10 nucleotides align to TRBD2. Germline CDR1 MDHEN, CDR2 SYDVKM. V was pared by 5 bases and J by 2 bases, with 8 bases of the junction left unmatched. The CDR3 is made up of 16 amino acids. CDR3 bases: TGTGCCAGCAGTGATCCTGGGACTAGCGTACAAGAGACCCAGTACTTC. This translates into CASSDPGTSVQETQYF.